The 29 T cell receptor beta chains given below trace back to one sample, sequenced in a study of blood T cell repertoires in COVID-19. Using immunoSEQ multiplex PCR, the repertoire was profiled, and TCRdb retains in-frame clones only, with some absent. The sample records 200,000 to 300,000 clones, approximately 87% being singletons. Sample: peripheral blood. Every receptor here comes from a human donor in a cohort sampled during active COVID-19.

The CDR3 loop reads CASSYMGRGTDTQYF. In DNA, the CDR3 is TGTGCCAGCAGTTACATGGGCAGGGGGACAGATACGCAGTATTTT. The genes are TRBV6-5 and TRBJ2-3; 7 nucleotides align to TRBD1. The CDR3 loop spans 15 amino acids. Germline CDR1 is MNHEY and CDR2 is SVGAGI. The V segment lost 2 bases and the J segment 3 bases; nucleotides outside the gene matches: 5.

J is TRBJ1-2 and V is TRBV6-4, with 9 bases aligning to TRBD1. The J segment lost 4 bases and the V segment lost 4 bases, leaving 7 bases of the junction unmatched. The CDR3 sequence is 15 residues long. Germline CDR1 reads MRHNA; CDR2 reads SNTAGT. The CDR3 loop is CASSVRQGGSYGYTF. The CDR3, as DNA: TGTGCCAGCAGTGTCAGACAGGGGGGCAGCTATGGCTACACCTTC.

In DNA, the CDR3 is TGTGCCAGCAGTTACACCGACAGGGACGAGCAGTACTTC. This sequence encodes CASSYTDRDEQYF. The chain links TRBV6-5 to TRBJ2-7; TRBD1 matches 7 bases. This CDR3 is 13 amino acids long. V lost 2 bases, J lost 5 bases, and 3 bases stayed unmatched. The germline V gene encodes CDR1 MNHEY and CDR2 SVGAGI.

This clone was recorded a few times. V usage is TRBV6-6 and J usage is TRBJ1-2; TRBD1 is a possible D gene (6 bases). Germline V gene sequence: CDR1 MNHNY, CDR2 SVGAGI (reference sequence). This CDR3 spans 13 amino acids. V was shortened by 4 bases and J by 3 bases, with 9 bases between the two germline ends. CDR3 coding DNA: TGTGCCAGCAGTTCGACAGGAGACTATGGCTACACCTTC. It encodes CASSSTGDYGYTF.

This chain links TRBV18 with TRBJ2-1; 14 bases map to TRBD2. CDR1 and CDR2 (germline): KGHSH, LQKENI. With 6 bases clipped from V and 0 bases from J, the junction kept 7 bases outside the gene matches. The length of the CDR3 is 18 residues. CDR3 in DNA: TGTGCCAGCTCCCCGACTAGCGGGGGGGCCGCCTCCTACAATGAGCAGTTCTTC. This gives the protein CASSPTSGGAASYNEQFF.

This chain connects TRBV7-2 to TRBJ2-1; the match to TRBD2 covers 11 bases. This CDR3 has 15 residues. Germline CDR1 is SGHTA and CDR2 is FQGNSA. With V trimmed by 0 bases and J by 9 bases, 4 bases remained unmatched. The CDR3 loop reads CASSLASGRAGEQFF. DNA of the CDR3: TGTGCCAGCAGCTTAGCTAGCGGGAGGGCCGGTGAGCAGTTCTTC.

The sample holds a few counts of this clone. The gene calls are TRBV4-1 and TRBJ1-6; D is undetermined. From germline, CDR1 is MGHRA and CDR2 YSYEKL. The CDR3 is made up of 16 amino acids. Between the trimmed V and J ends, which lost 4 bases and 6 bases, there was a span of 16 bases. CDR3 nucleotides: TGCGCCAGCAGCCTTTCCCCCTCCAGAACTAATTCACCCCTCCACTTT. It yields the protein CASSLSPSRTNSPLHF.

This clone was counted a single time. This chain uses TRBV7-2 with TRBJ2-7, with TRBD1 matching over 7 bases. Germline values: CDR1 SGHTA, CDR2 FQGNSA. Trimming at V came to 5 bases and at J to 2 bases, leaving 6 bases not matched to a gene. This CDR3 is built from 14 residues. The CDR3 nucleotides are TGTGCCAGCAGCCCCCAGACAGGGCCCTACGAGCAGTACTTC. The encoded protein is CASSPQTGPYEQYF.

V and J are TRBV7-2 and TRBJ2-1; 14 nucleotides agree with TRBD2. This CDR3 contains 17 residues. Germline-derived CDR1 and CDR2 are SGHTA and FQGNSA. Trimming removed 4 bases from V and 9 bases from J; junction bases left unmatched: 11. CDR3 nucleotide sequence: TGTGCCAGCAGCTGGGAGACTCGACTAGCGGGAGGGGTTGAGCAGTTCTTC. It translates to CASSWETRLAGGVEQFF. The entire variable domain, with the rest obtained from reference TRBV7-2 and TRBJ2-1, is as follows: GAGVSQSPSNKVTEKGKDVELRCDPISGHTALYWYRQSLGQGLEFLIYFQGNSAPDKSGLPSDRFSAERTGGSVSTLTIQRTQQEDSAVYLCASSWETRLAGGVEQFFGPGTRLTVL.

A single count supports this clone. The rearrangement joins TRBV27 to TRBJ1-1, with D possibly being TRBD1 (5 bases). CDR1 is MNHEY and CDR2 is SMNVEV in the germline V gene (reference sequence). The CDR3 has 14 residues. Trimming took off 2 bases at V and 3 bases at J, with 10 bases between the two ends. The chain's CDR3 is CASSLNGRDTEAFF. As DNA, the CDR3 is TGTGCCAGCAGTTTAAATGGCAGGGACACTGAAGCTTTCTTT.

The gene calls are TRBV7-6 and TRBJ1-6; possibly TRBD1 for D (5 bases). CDR1 SGHVS and CDR2 FNYEAQ come from the germline V gene. The CDR3 consists of 19 residues. V was shortened by 2 bases and J by 0 bases, with 17 bases between the two germline ends. The CDR3: CASSLRSPGESSYNSPLHF. CDR3 nucleotide sequence: TGTGCCAGCAGCTTACGCTCCCCGGGGGAGAGCTCCTATAATTCACCCCTCCACTTT.

V usage is TRBV6-2 or TRBV6-3 and J usage is TRBJ2-5; 7 bases match TRBD2. Germline-derived CDR1 and CDR2 are MNHEY and SVGEGT. CDR3 size: 13 residues. Losses at the gene ends were 6 bases for V and 5 bases for J; bases not matched to a gene: 6. Here the CDR3 DNA reads TGTGCCAGCAGCCGGACTAGGGTGGAGACCCAGTACTTC. It encodes CASSRTRVETQYF.

The CDR3 loop is CASSLFGTGVITDTQYF. CDR3 in DNA: TGCGCCAGCAGCCTGTTCGGGACAGGGGTTATTACAGATACGCAGTATTTT. The rearrangement joins TRBV5-1 to TRBJ2-3; 10 bases match TRBD1. This CDR3 has 17 amino acids. The junction had 11 bases not matched to a gene; V was cut back by 4 bases and J by 3 bases. Germline loops: CDR1 SGHRS, CDR2 YFSETQ.

This rearrangement joins TRBV19 to TRBJ1-1; possible D gene TRBD1, 6 bases. Germline V gene sequence: CDR1 LNHDA, CDR2 SQIVND (reference sequence). The CDR3 has 15 residues. With 4 bases removed from V and 4 bases from J, the gap between germline ends came to 16 bases. CDR3 in amino acids: CASSTNAQGITEAFF. The CDR3 DNA sequence: TGTGCCAGTAGTACAAACGCCCAGGGGATCACTGAAGCTTTCTTT. Supplemented by reference TRBV19 and TRBJ1-1, the full variable domain reads DGGITQSPKYLFRKEGQNVTLSCEQNLNHDAMYWYRQDPGQGLRLIYYSQIVNDFQKGDIAEGYSVSREKKESFPLTVTSAQKNPTAFYLCASSTNAQGITEAFFGQGTRLTVV.

This chain joins TRBV9 and TRBJ1-1, with 8 bases fitting TRBD1. CDR3 size: 13 residues. V lost 3 bases to trimming and J lost 5 bases; unmatched junction nucleotides: 3. Germline assignment: CDR1 SGDLS and CDR2 YYNGEE. The CDR3 region has the DNA TGTGCCAGCAGCGCAGGGGGCCGGACTGAAGCTTTCTTT. Translation gives CASSAGGRTEAFF.

The rearrangement joins TRBV7-9 to TRBJ2-2; possibly TRBD2 for D (5 bases). CDR1 is SEHNR, CDR2 FQNEAQ, per germline (reference sequence). The ends were cut back, 5 bases at V and 6 bases at J, with 13 bases in the middle. The CDR3 contains 14 residues. CDR3: CASSETSGSGELFF. The CDR3 coding sequence is TGTGCCAGCAGCGAGACTTCGGGGTCCGGGGAGCTGTTTTTT.

This clone has only a few counts. The J gene is TRBJ2-3, the V gene TRBV19, with D perhaps matching TRBD2 (6 bases). Germline CDR1 reads LNHDA; CDR2 reads SQIVND (reference sequence). CDR3 size: 19 residues. V gave up 7 bases and J gave up 1 base, with 27 bases separating them. The CDR3, as DNA: TGTGCCAGTATTCTCACCGGGACTGAGACCAGGAGTGGCACAGATACGCAGTATTTT. Translated, it gives CASILTGTETRSGTDTQYF.

This clone was recorded a few times. The chain recombines TRBV9 with TRBJ1-1; 10 nucleotides agree with TRBD1. Germline CDR1 is SGDLS and CDR2 is YYNGEE. This CDR3 is 15 amino acids long. Germline trimming cut 5 bases from V and 3 bases from J; bases unmatched to any gene: 7. The CDR3 DNA reads as TGTGCCAGCAGTCCCCCCGGGACAGGGGACACTGAAGCTTTCTTT. Translated: CASSPPGTGDTEAFF.

This clone has only a few counts. V and J are TRBV15 and TRBJ2-2; tentative D call: TRBD1 (6 bases). Trimming took off 0 bases at V and 7 bases at J, with 21 bases between the two ends. The CDR3 covers 18 residues. The V gene's germline CDR1 is LNHNV and CDR2 YYDKDF (reference sequence). This CDR3 reads CATSRDYLDRSSIGELFF. The DNA of the CDR3 is TGTGCCACCAGCAGAGATTATTTAGACAGGTCAAGCATCGGGGAGCTGTTTTTT.

Only a few counts were recorded for this clone. The chain has TRBV2 and TRBJ1-5; D remains unclear. Germline CDR1 and CDR2: SNHLY and FYNNEI. CDR3 length: 16 residues. With 6 bases removed from V and 0 bases from J, the gap between germline ends came to 15 bases. The CDR3 sequence is CASRAVGGYSNQPQHF. Here the CDR3 DNA reads TGTGCCAGCAGAGCGGTAGGCGGGTATAGCAATCAGCCCCAGCATTTT.

The J gene is TRBJ2-1, the V gene TRBV6-5, with a possible D match to TRBD2 (7 bases). This CDR3 spans 13 amino acids. V shed 5 bases and J shed 9 bases, with 14 bases lying between them. Looked up from germline, CDR1 is MNHEY and CDR2 is SVGAGI. The CDR3 reads CASSRGGAFEQFF. As DNA, the CDR3 is TGTGCCAGCAGTCGAGGGGGGGCCTTTGAGCAGTTCTTC.

This sequence joins TRBV9 and TRBJ2-3; TRBD1 might be the D (5 bases). V gave up 1 base and J gave up 1 base, with 10 bases separating them. This CDR3 contains 15 residues. Germline loops: CDR1 SGDLS, CDR2 YYNGEE. Here the CDR3 reads CASSVQGFGTDTQYF. The CDR3 DNA follows: TGTGCCAGCAGCGTACAGGGATTCGGCACAGATACGCAGTATTTT.

This clone was counted only a few times. The gene calls are TRBV3-1 (or the pseudogene TRBV3-2) and TRBJ2-3, with 10 bases aligning to TRBD2. Per the germline V gene, CDR1 is LGHDT and CDR2 is YNNKEL (reference sequence). V lost 3 bases, J lost 7 bases, and 4 bases stayed unmatched. The CDR3 is made up of 14 amino acids. The CDR3, as DNA: TGTGCCAGCAGCCAGGTAGCGGGGGGAAATACGCAGTATTTT. Amino acid sequence: CASSQVAGGNTQYF.

CDR3: CASSLEGRGLHEAFF. CDR3 DNA sequence: TGTGCCAGCAGCTTAGAGGGCAGGGGGCTCCATGAAGCTTTCTTT. V and J are TRBV11-2 and TRBJ1-1; 8 nucleotides match TRBD1. V trimming: 0 bases; J trimming: 7 bases; junction bases outside the gene matches: 7. Germline CDR1 reads SGHAT; CDR2 reads FQNNGV. This CDR3 comprises 15 residues.

The chain has TRBV4-2 and TRBJ2-1, with D possibly TRBD2 on 6 matching bases. The V gene lost 1 base and the J gene lost 5 bases, with 12 bases spanning the gap. CDR1 is LGHNA, CDR2 YNFKEQ, per germline. The CDR3 is made up of 15 amino acids. The CDR3 here is CASSQVGGGNNEQFF. The DNA of the CDR3 is TGTGCCAGCAGCCAAGTCGGTGGGGGGAACAATGAGCAGTTCTTC.

This clone was picked up a small number of times. The J gene is TRBJ2-1, the V gene TRBV11-2, with 15 bases identical to TRBD2. The CDR3 runs 17 residues. V trimming: 0 bases; J trimming: 10 bases; junction bases outside the gene matches: 7. Germline CDR1 and CDR2: SGHAT and FQNNGV. CDR3 sequence (DNA): TGTGCCAGCAGCTTAGATACTGGACTAGCGGGAGGGGGCGAGCAGTTCTTC. Translated, it gives CASSLDTGLAGGGEQFF. The variable domain in full, completed from reference TRBV11-2 and TRBJ2-1, reads EAGVAQSPRYKIIEKRQSVAFWCNPISGHATLYWYQQILGQGPKLLIQFQNNGVVDDSQLPKDRFSAERLKGVDSTLKIQPAKLEDSAVYLCASSLDTGLAGGGEQFFGPGTRLTVL.

The V gene is TRBV7-8, the J gene TRBJ2-5; the D is unclear. The CDR3 totals 13 residues. The V gene lost 5 bases and the J gene lost 4 bases, with 11 bases spanning the gap. Germline CDR1 and CDR2: SGHVS and FQNEAQ. CDR3 sequence reads: CASSPWALETQYF. CDR3 DNA: TGTGCCAGCAGCCCGTGGGCTCTAGAGACCCAGTACTTC.

The chain employs TRBV11-2 and TRBJ2-3; 7 bases map to TRBD2. This CDR3 contains 16 residues. J was trimmed by 4 bases and V by 5 bases; bases with no gene match: 12. Germline V lookup: CDR1 SGHAT, CDR2 FQNNGV. The CDR3 loop reads CASSPAHGLVPDTQYF. The CDR3, as DNA: TGTGCCAGCAGCCCGGCCCACGGACTAGTGCCAGATACGCAGTATTTT.

The CDR3 sequence: CSVAGQGASADTQYF. For the CDR3, the DNA is TGCAGCGTTGCTGGACAGGGGGCTTCGGCAGATACGCAGTATTTT. The chain joins TRBV29-1 to TRBJ2-3, with TRBD1 identical over 11 bases. Germline V gene sequence: CDR1 SQVTM, CDR2 ANQGSEA. Trimming took 4 bases from V and 4 from J; bases not matched to a gene: 7. The CDR3 totals 15 residues.